What follows are 5 T cell receptor beta chains derived from one specimen sequenced in a study of early T cells in non-severe SARS-CoV-2 infection. TCRdb reprocessed the 5' RACE reads with MiXCR, giving one entry per CDR3 protein. The sample holds 30,000 to 40,000 distinct CDR3 sequences, under 5% seen once. Material: whole blood. These receptors were collected from an adult who was a healthcare worker with PCR-confirmed SARS-CoV-2 infection or an uninfected control (not recorded which).

This clonotype was picked up many times. The genes are TRBV29-1 and TRBJ1-4, with D perhaps TRBD1 (5 bases). From germline, CDR1 is SQVTM and CDR2 ANQGSEA. This CDR3 is built from 15 residues. The V gene lost 4 bases and the J gene lost 7 bases, with 19 bases spanning the gap. In DNA, the CDR3 is TGCAGCGTTGGCATGGGCGGCAGGGTGGGTGAAAAACTGTTTTTT. Its protein is CSVGMGGRVGEKLFF.

This clonotype was seen many times. The chain has TRBV20-1 and TRBJ1-1, with D possibly being TRBD1 (5 bases). The CDR3 spans 13 residues. V gave up 6 bases and J gave up 0 bases, with 11 bases separating them. Germline assignment: CDR1 DFQATT and CDR2 SNEGSKA (reference sequence). The CDR3 protein is CSARDGLNTEAFF. As DNA, the CDR3 is TGCAGTGCCAGGGACGGCCTGAACACTGAAGCTTTCTTT.

This clonotype has a handful of counts. The CDR3 sequence: CSARQGSGNQPQHF. The DNA for the CDR3 is TGCAGTGCACGACAGGGGTCAGGCAATCAGCCCCAGCATTTT. The chain links TRBV20-1 to TRBJ1-5, with TRBD1 identical over 8 bases. V lost 6 bases, J lost 2 bases, and 6 bases stayed unmatched. Germline CDR1 reads DFQATT; CDR2 reads SNEGSKA (reference sequence). The CDR3 runs to 14 residues.

The chain links TRBV29-1 to TRBJ1-4; tentatively, D is TRBD1 (6 bases). The ends were cut back, 4 bases at V and 8 bases at J, with 14 bases in the middle. CDR1 is SQVTM and CDR2 is ANQGSEA in the germline V gene. The CDR3 extends over 13 amino acids. Here the CDR3 DNA reads TGCAGCGTTGTACGGGGGGCTGGGGAAAAACTGTTTTTT. This gives the protein CSVVRGAGEKLFF.

The table lists this clonotype with many counts. This sequence joins TRBV14 and TRBJ2-7; D is uncertain. From germline, CDR1 is SGHDN and CDR2 FVKESK. Trimming removed 1 base at V and 4 bases at J, with 14 bases between. The CDR3 is 15 residues long. CDR3 region: CASSQVVGSIYEQYF. For the CDR3, the DNA is TGTGCCAGCAGCCAAGTGGTCGGATCCATTTACGAGCAGTACTTC.